This T cell receptor (beta chain) came from a study of T cells in Graves' hyperthyroidism and ophthalmopathy. Whole-study results and caveats: Most expanded thyroid clonotypes above 0.001 recurred in blood.

This clonotype was detected many times. As yet, its antigen is unknown. TCR beta CDR3 region amplification was performed from RNA transcripts. A set of HTBI primers served as the primers for a first-round RT-PCR of the TCR CDR3. TCRdb called the multiplex PCR reads again in MiXCR, with one record for every CDR3 protein. The table includes about 290,000 distinct CDR3 sequences, 16% detected once. After removal of 2 bases from V and 1 base from J, the junction contained 3 bases not matched to a gene. This CDR3 is 15 amino acids long. Germline lookup yields CDR1 MNHEY and CDR2 SVGAGI. Clinical symptoms, serum thyroxine, TRAb, thyroid ultrasound and orbital computed tomography informed diagnoses. PBMCs stemmed from less than 13 ml fresh peripheral blood.

This receptor was taken from a man under 40 with Graves' hyperthyroidism. The specimen was blood. The chain couples TRBV6-5 to TRBJ2-7; 9 nucleotides match TRBD1. The CDR3 nucleotides are TGTGCCAGCAGTTACCGGACAGGGGTTTCCTACGAGCAGTACTTC. Protein: CASSYRTGVSYEQYF.